The T cell receptor beta chain under discussion was sequenced for a study of T-cell reconstitution after alpha-beta-depleted transplantation in children. The study, taken as a whole, reports: After one year, T-cell counts and TCRbeta diversity mostly came from new T cells. Approximately two months post-transplant, alpha-beta T cells reportedly originated from several hundred expanded graft clones.

As it was prepared, the TCRbeta library received unique molecular identifiers. TCRdb reanalysed the PCR reads using MiXCR and keeps one entry per CDR3 protein. The data show a few hundred thousand distinct CDR3 sequences, 11% seen once. This clonotype was detected many times. Antigen specificity is unknown. The sample consisted of PBMCs, taken before TCRalphabeta/CD19-depleted stem cell transplant. This clonotype originated in a child in the first two years of life with acute myeloid leukemia, due to receive a stem cell transplant.

Written as DNA, the CDR3 is TGTGCCAGCAGCGTGGGGACTAGCGGGTCCAGCACAGATACGCAGTATTTT. Its protein is CASSVGTSGSSTDTQYF. The rearrangement uses TRBV9 and TRBJ2-3; TRBD2 agrees at 12 bases. V gave up 2 bases and J gave up 0 bases; unmatched junction bases: 4. From germline, CDR1 is SGDLS and CDR2 YYNGEE. The CDR3 is made up of 17 amino acids.